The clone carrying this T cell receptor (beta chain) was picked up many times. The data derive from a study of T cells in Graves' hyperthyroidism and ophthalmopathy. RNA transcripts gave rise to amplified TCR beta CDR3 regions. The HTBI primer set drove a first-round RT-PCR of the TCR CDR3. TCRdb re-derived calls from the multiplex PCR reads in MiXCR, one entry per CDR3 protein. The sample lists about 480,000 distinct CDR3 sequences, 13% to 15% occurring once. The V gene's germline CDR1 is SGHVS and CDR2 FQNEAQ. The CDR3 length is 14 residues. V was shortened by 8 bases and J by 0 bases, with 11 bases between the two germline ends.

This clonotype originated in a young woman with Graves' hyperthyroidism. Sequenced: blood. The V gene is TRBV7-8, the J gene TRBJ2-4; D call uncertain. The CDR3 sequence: CASAGASAKNIQYF. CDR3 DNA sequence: TGTGCCAGCGCTGGCGCGTCAGCCAAAAACATTCAGTACTTC. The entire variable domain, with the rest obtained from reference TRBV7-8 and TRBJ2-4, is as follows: GAGVSQSPRYKVAKRGQDVALRCDPISGHVSLFWYQQALGQGPEFLTYFQNEAQLDKSGLPSDRFFAERPEGSVSTLKIQRTQQEDSAVYLCASAGASAKNIQYFGAGTRLSVL.